This passage covers 29 T cell receptor beta chains from one sample sequenced in a study of OX40 agonist ivuxolimab in advanced cancers. The assay was immunoSEQ multiplex PCR, and TCRdb's table has in-frame clones only and misses some. There are roughly 100,000 clones in the sample; about 90% occur only once, and roughly 1.6% lies in the top ten. Sequencing was performed on CD4+ or CD8+ T cells sorted from blood, taken in a trial of the OX40 agonist ivuxolimab. All receptors come from an adult with an advanced solid tumor such as melanoma, head and neck, liver or kidney cancer.

The rearrangement uses TRBV10-3 and TRBJ1-5, with D perhaps TRBD1 (5 bases). V lost 2 bases to trimming and J lost 0 bases, with 11 bases between them. CDR3 size: 16 residues. Germline V gene data show CDR1 as ENHRY and CDR2 as SYGVKD. The CDR3 nucleotides read TGTGCCATCAGTGAGGGGGCGGCGTATAGCAATCAGCCCCAGCATTTT. This encodes CAISEGAAYSNQPQHF.

This clone showed up just once. This sequence joins TRBV11-3 and TRBJ1-1; TRBD1 aligns across 7 bases. The CDR3 extends over 14 amino acids. CDR1 is SGHNT, CDR2 YENEEA, per germline. V lost 7 bases to trimming and J lost 0 bases; unmatched junction nucleotides: 5. DNA for the CDR3: TGTGCCAGCACCCGTACAGGGGTGAACACTGAAGCTTTCTTT. It is translated as CASTRTGVNTEAFF.

About this clone itself: Other DNA sequences in the sample encode the same CDR3. The J gene is TRBJ2-5, the V gene TRBV7-9; D is possibly TRBD1 (5 bases). Per the germline V gene, CDR1 is SEHNR and CDR2 is FQNEAQ (reference sequence). Trimming removed 5 bases from V and 3 bases from J, with 10 bases in between. The CDR3 is 13 amino acids. The DNA of the CDR3 is TGTGCCAGCAGCCACCCAGGGAAAGAGACCCAGTACTTC. It translates to CASSHPGKETQYF.

This rearrangement joins TRBV28 to TRBJ2-7; D not certain. The V end lost 3 bases, the J end lost 6 bases, and 15 bases lay between the germline ends. The CDR3 is 14 amino acids. The germline V gene encodes CDR1 MDHEN and CDR2 SYDVKM. The CDR3 DNA reads TGTGCCAGCAGTTTCAAACGGTGGTCGGGCGAGCAGTACTTC. This codes for CASSFKRWSGEQYF.

The V gene is TRBV30, the J gene TRBJ2-1, with no clear D. This CDR3 comprises 15 residues. In germline, CDR1 is GTSNPN, CDR2 SVGIG (reference sequence). The V gene lost 2 bases and the J gene lost 0 bases, with 11 bases spanning the gap. The CDR3 DNA sequence: TGTGCCTGGAGTCCCAATTTTAGCTCCTACAATGAGCAGTTCTTC. Residues: CAWSPNFSSYNEQFF.

The chain has TRBV4-2 and TRBJ2-4; D is ambiguous. V lost 0 bases to trimming and J lost 4 bases, with 19 bases between them. Germline V gene lookup returns CDR1 LGHNA and CDR2 YNFKEQ. The CDR3 extends over 18 amino acids. The CDR3 loop reads CASSQDSSRITAKNIQYF. CDR3 coding DNA: TGTGCCAGCAGCCAAGATAGTAGTCGTATCACGGCGAAAAACATTCAGTACTTC.

V usage is TRBV2 and J usage is TRBJ2-5, with 12 bases aligning to TRBD2. The CDR3 runs to 16 residues. J was trimmed by 3 bases and V by 7 bases; bases with no gene match: 9. Germline-derived CDR1 and CDR2 are SNHLY and FYNNEI. Written as DNA, the CDR3 is TGTGCCAGCAAGGAACTAGCGGGAGGAGTCGAAGAGACCCAGTACTTC. Protein: CASKELAGGVEETQYF.

This clone was counted once. The rearrangement links TRBV10-3 to TRBJ1-2; D not certain. The CDR3 consists of 13 residues. Per the germline V gene, CDR1 is ENHRY and CDR2 is SYGVKD. Trimming removed 8 bases from V and 4 bases from J, with 14 bases in between. The CDR3 sequence is CAIDGSGPYGYTF. The CDR3 coding sequence is TGTGCCATCGATGGGAGTGGGCCCTATGGCTACACCTTC.

The chain recombines TRBV5-1 with TRBJ2-5; 9 nucleotides agree with TRBD1. The J call is uncertain, as TRBJ2-7 better fits the DNA end. Germline V lookup: CDR1 SGHRS, CDR2 YFSETQ. The CDR3 extends over 14 amino acids. CDR3 loop: CASNSGTGSYEQYF. CDR3 DNA sequence: TGCGCCAGCAACTCCGGGACAGGGAGCTACGAGCAGTACTTC.

V usage is TRBV6-1 and J usage is TRBJ2-1, with D possibly matching TRBD1 (6 bases). V lost 3 bases and J lost 4, with 13 bases in between. Germline V gives CDR1 MNHNS, CDR2 SASEGT. This CDR3 is 15 amino acids long. The CDR3 DNA reads as TGTGCCAGCAGTGATCCAGGGGCTATATACAATGAGCAGTTCTTC. It encodes CASSDPGAIYNEQFF.

This chain joins TRBV9 and TRBJ2-1; 8 bases align to TRBD1. With 3 bases clipped from V and 8 bases from J, the junction kept 10 bases outside the gene matches. Per germline, CDR1 SGDLS and CDR2 YYNGEE. The CDR3 covers 15 residues. The CDR3 DNA sequence: TGTGCCAGCAGCGCCCGGGACAGGAGGTTCGATGAGCAGTTCTTC. Protein product: CASSARDRRFDEQFF. Variable domain in full (rest from reference TRBV9 and TRBJ2-1): DSGVTQTPKHLITATGQRVTLRCSPRSGDLSVYWYQQSLDQGLQFLIQYYNGEERAKGNILERFSAQQFPDLHSELNLSSLELGDSALYFCASSARDRRFDEQFFGPGTRLTVL.

With respect to this clone: Other DNA sequences in the sample encode the same CDR3. The chain has TRBV9 and TRBJ2-1, with 7 bases identical to TRBD2. CDR1 is SGDLS and CDR2 is YYNGEE in the germline V gene. This CDR3 contains 15 residues. Trimming removed 3 bases from V and 2 bases from J; junction bases left unmatched: 5. The CDR3 DNA reads as TGTGCCAGCAGCGGGGGGGGAGGGCCCTACAATGAGCAGTTCTTC. This encodes CASSGGGGPYNEQFF.

V usage is TRBV19 and J usage is TRBJ2-7; D is undetermined. Germline V lookup: CDR1 LNHDA, CDR2 SQIVND (reference sequence). This CDR3 has 14 residues. V lost 3 bases and J lost 2, with 11 bases in between. The CDR3 DNA reads as TGTGCCAGTAGTATTCAGGCAGGAGCCTACGAGCAGTACTTC. Translated, it gives CASSIQAGAYEQYF.

This clone was observed a single time. The chain employs TRBV7-2 and TRBJ1-5; TRBD1 matches 8 bases. The junction had 5 bases not matched to a gene; V was cut back by 5 bases and J by 2 bases. Germline CDR1 SGHTA, CDR2 FQGNSA. The CDR3 length is 15 residues. The CDR3 DNA reads as TGTGCCAGCAGCCCAGGGGGCGCGGGCAATCAGCCCCAGCATTTT. Translating gives CASSPGGAGNQPQHF.

The genes are TRBV5-1 and TRBJ1-3; D is uncertain. Germline assignment: CDR1 SGHRS and CDR2 YFSETQ. Trimming cost V 6 bases and J 3 bases, with 10 bases left between them. The CDR3 is 13 residues long. The CDR3 loop is CASNPGVGNTIYF. In DNA form, the CDR3 reads TGCGCCAGCAACCCGGGAGTTGGAAACACCATATATTTT.

The CDR3 nucleotides read TGTGCCAGCAGCCTCAACAGGGACTGGCGGCAAAGCAATGAGCAGTTCTTC. It encodes CASSLNRDWRQSNEQFF. The J gene is TRBJ2-1, the V gene TRBV7-2; D might be TRBD1 or TRBD2, each matching 6 bases. CDR3 size: 17 residues. Trimming left V 5 bases short and J 6 bases short, with 23 bases between. The V gene's germline CDR1 is SGHTA and CDR2 FQGNSA.

The V call is TRBV18, the J call TRBJ1-1, with a possible D match to TRBD1 (6 bases). This CDR3 is built from 14 residues. V lost 3 bases and J lost 4, with 12 bases in between. Germline lookup yields CDR1 KGHSH and CDR2 LQKENI. CDR3 amino acids: CASSPGQGSTEAFF. In DNA form, the CDR3 reads TGTGCCAGCTCACCGGGCCAGGGGAGCACTGAAGCTTTCTTT.

The chain recombines TRBV6-1 with TRBJ2-3; 11 nucleotides align to TRBD2. The J segment lost 7 bases and the V segment lost 3 bases, leaving 12 bases of the junction unmatched. The CDR3 has 17 amino acids. Germline V gives CDR1 MNHNS, CDR2 SASEGT. The CDR3 DNA follows: TGTGCCAGCAGTGACCCGGGACTAGCGGAGGGGCCGCATACGCAGTATTTT. Its translation is CASSDPGLAEGPHTQYF.

This clone has more than one count but fewer than ten. The V call is TRBV5-1, the J call TRBJ2-3; 10 bases are a match to TRBD2. This CDR3 contains 22 residues. Germline V gene data show CDR1 as SGHRS and CDR2 as YFSETQ. The ends lost 3 bases at V and 1 base at J; junction bases unmatched: 23. Here the CDR3 DNA reads TGCGCCAGCAGCTATCCTAAAGGAAGACAGGGACTAGCGAGATCTCGCACAGATACGCAGTATTTT. The encoded protein is CASSYPKGRQGLARSRTDTQYF. The entire variable domain, with the rest obtained from reference TRBV5-1 and TRBJ2-3, is as follows: KAGVTQTPRYLIKTRGQQVTLSCSPISGHRSVSWYQQTPGQGLQFLFEYFSETQRNKGNFPGRFSGRQFSNSRSEMNVSTLELGDSALYLCASSYPKGRQGLARSRTDTQYFGPGTRLTVL.

The DNA for the CDR3 is TGTGCCAGCTCACCACGGCAGACAGAACTCAATCAGCCCCAGCATTTT. It yields the protein CASSPRQTELNQPQHF. The rearrangement uses TRBV18 and TRBJ1-5; maybe TRBD1 (5 bases). This CDR3 has 16 amino acids. The V and J ends lost 1 base and 3 bases respectively, with 13 bases between them. Germline loops: CDR1 KGHSH, CDR2 LQKENI.

The chain combines TRBV7-9 with TRBJ1-2, with D perhaps TRBD1 (5 bases). V lost 5 bases and J lost 3, with 10 bases in between. The CDR3 has 13 amino acids. Per germline, CDR1 SEHNR and CDR2 FQNEAQ (reference sequence). The CDR3: CASSQRQHYGYTF. CDR3 bases: TGTGCCAGCAGCCAACGACAGCACTATGGCTACACCTTC.

The CDR3 region is CTSSQDGAGLPWADTQYF. DNA for the CDR3: TGCACCAGCAGCCAAGATGGAGCGGGGTTGCCTTGGGCGGATACGCAGTATTTT. The chain combines TRBV1 with TRBJ2-3; TRBD2, the table's D call, was not compared with the DNA. TRBV1 is described as a pseudogene. CDR3 length: 18 amino acids.

The rearrangement joins TRBV11-3 to TRBJ1-1; 9 bases align to TRBD1. CDR1 is SGHNT and CDR2 is YENEEA in the germline V gene. The CDR3 totals 14 residues. The junction had 6 bases not matched to a gene; V was cut back by 5 bases and J by 5 bases. The CDR3 DNA follows: TGTGCCAGCAGCCTCCAGACAGGGGGTACTGAAGCTTTCTTT. Protein product: CASSLQTGGTEAFF.

This rearrangement joins TRBV7-2 to TRBJ2-3; D ambiguous. Germline CDR1 is SGHTA and CDR2 is FQGNSA. V was trimmed by 7 bases and J by 8 bases, leaving 10 bases between them. The CDR3 covers 11 residues. The CDR3 DNA sequence: TGTGCCAGCACCTATGAGGTTACGCAGTATTTT. This codes for CASTYEVTQYF.

This clone was picked up many times. The chain carries TRBV7-2 and TRBJ1-1; D might be TRBD1 (5 bases). CDR3 size: 16 residues. Germline V lookup: CDR1 SGHTA, CDR2 FQGNSA. V was trimmed by 8 bases and J by 4 bases, leaving 23 bases between them. The CDR3 DNA follows: TGTGCCAGCCTGGGGTCAGGAGGGAGGCAGGGCACTGAAGCTTTCTTT. It yields the protein CASLGSGGRQGTEAFF.

The gene calls are TRBV7-6 and TRBJ2-2; no reliable D call. The germline V and J ends were trimmed by 5 bases and 4 bases, with 14 bases remaining between them. CDR3 length: 15 amino acids. The germline V gene encodes CDR1 SGHVS and CDR2 FNYEAQ. The CDR3 here is CASSPAAGVTGELFF. In nucleotides, the CDR3 is TGTGCCAGCAGCCCCGCCGCTGGAGTCACCGGGGAGCTGTTTTTT.

This chain uses TRBV30 with TRBJ2-4, with D unresolved. Between the trimmed V and J ends, which lost 0 bases and 7 bases, there was a span of 4 bases. The CDR3 runs 11 residues. CDR1 is GTSNPN and CDR2 is SVGIG in the germline V gene (reference sequence). In nucleotides, the CDR3 is TGTGCCTGGAGTGTAAATAACATTCAGTACTTC. Translated: CAWSVNNIQYF.

The chain recombines TRBV11-3 with TRBJ2-7; unclear D gene. The CDR3 runs 15 residues. The germline gives CDR1 SGHNT, CDR2 YENEEA. The germline V and J ends were trimmed by 5 bases and 2 bases, with 16 bases remaining between them. This chain's CDR3 is CASSPFARTPYEQYF. CDR3 sequence (DNA): TGTGCCAGCAGCCCTTTCGCTAGAACGCCCTACGAGCAGTACTTC.

This chain joins TRBV7-2 and TRBJ2-7; 9 nucleotides align to TRBD2. The V segment lost 0 bases and the J segment 4 bases; nucleotides outside the gene matches: 1. The V gene's germline CDR1 is SGHTA and CDR2 FQGNSA. The CDR3 loop spans 14 amino acids. The CDR3 reads CASSLASGSYEQYF. The DNA of the CDR3 is TGTGCCAGCAGCTTAGCTAGCGGGAGTTACGAGCAGTACTTC.